The source of this TCR beta chain is a study of blood T cell repertoires in COVID-19. Overall study: The United States, Italy and Spain supplied acute and convalescent COVID-19 samples.

This CDR3 is built from 14 residues. CDR1 and CDR2 (germline): MNHNS, SASEGT. Trimming cost V 1 base and J 4 bases, with 10 bases left between them. The repertoire was sequenced with immunoSEQ multiplex PCR; TCRdb's copy has only in-frame clones and lacks some. The repertoire holds about 430,000 clones, with more than 80% as singletons. The participants were between about 18 and 90 years old and came from 24 US areas. This clone was counted a single time. This chain links TRBV6-1 with TRBJ1-2; TRBD1 is a possible D gene (5 bases). Sequencing used PBMCs or T cells enriched from blood (not recorded which). This TCR derives from a man aged 30-40 years who had recovered from COVID-19. The CDR3 loop is CASSEGVGGYGYTF. The CDR3 nucleotides are TGTGCCAGCAGTGAAGGGGTGGGGGGCTATGGCTACACCTTC.